These 9 T cell receptor beta chains share one sample of origin, sequenced in a study of cytomegalovirus exposure and HLA in healthy donors. The PCR contained 60 Vbeta and 13 Jbeta primers. Repertoires were generated with immunoSEQ multiplex PCR, while TCRdb's copy carries only in-frame clones and drops some. In the table there are 200,000 to 250,000 clones, about 78% of which are singletons. Sequencing was performed on PBMCs. Source of these receptors: a woman aged 30 to 39 in good health and CMV-seronegative.

The CDR3 nucleotides are TGTGCCAGCATCGGGACTAGCGGCATCACAGATACGCAGTATTTT. The encoded protein is CASIGTSGITDTQYF. This chain uses TRBV25-1 with TRBJ2-3; 11 bases match TRBD2. Unmatched junction bases numbered 5, after V lost 7 bases and J lost 2 bases. Per the germline V gene, CDR1 is MGHDK and CDR2 is SYGVNS. This CDR3 contains 15 residues.

The rearrangement uses TRBV6-5 and TRBJ2-2; a possible D gene is TRBD1 (5 bases). Between the trimmed V and J ends, which lost 1 base and 3 bases, there was a span of 9 bases. This CDR3 has 15 residues. CDR1 and CDR2 from the germline V gene are MNHEY and SVGAGI. CDR3 DNA: TGTGCCAGCAGTTACTTGGGGCTTTACACCGGGGAGCTGTTTTTT. Translating it yields CASSYLGLYTGELFF.

The gene calls are TRBV5-1 and TRBJ2-1, with 9 bases aligning to TRBD1. Germline CDR1 is SGHRS and CDR2 is YFSETQ. Trimming at V came to 0 bases and at J to 3 bases, leaving 4 bases not matched to a gene. The CDR3 has 16 amino acids. For the CDR3, the DNA is TGCGCCAGCAGCTTGGCGGGACAGGGAAACTACAATGAGCAGTTCTTC. Translating gives CASSLAGQGNYNEQFF.

The gene calls are TRBV5-5 and TRBJ2-2; a weak D match, TRBD2 (5 bases). V dropped 2 bases and J dropped 7 bases, with 15 bases sitting between them. Germline V gene data show CDR1 as SGHKS and CDR2 as YYEKEE (reference sequence). The CDR3 totals 15 residues. Written as DNA, the CDR3 is TGTGCCAGCAGCTTCGTAACGGGATTGGGCGGGGAGCTGTTTTTT. The encoded protein is CASSFVTGLGGELFF.

The rearrangement joins TRBV6-1 to TRBJ1-2; 7 bases are a match to TRBD1. V gave up 4 bases and J gave up 2 bases; unmatched junction bases: 7. Per germline, CDR1 MNHNS and CDR2 SASEGT. CDR3 length equals 15 residues. CDR3 nucleotides: TGTGCCAGCAGTGGAACAGGGGAGGCGAACTATGGCTACACCTTC. Residues: CASSGTGEANYGYTF.

This sequence joins TRBV28 and TRBJ2-7, with 14 positions matching TRBD2. The length of the CDR3 is 16 residues. V was clipped by 5 bases and J by 2 bases; unmatched bases: 5. From germline, CDR1 is MDHEN and CDR2 SYDVKM. CDR3 region: CASSGGLAGVTYEQYF. As DNA, the CDR3 is TGTGCCAGCAGTGGGGGACTAGCGGGAGTAACCTACGAGCAGTACTTC.

V gene TRBV9 combines with J gene TRBJ2-7; 9 positions agree with TRBD1. The germline gives CDR1 SGDLS, CDR2 YYNGEE. The CDR3 contains 15 residues. Trimming at V came to 0 bases and at J to 1 base, leaving 2 bases not matched to a gene. As DNA, the CDR3 is TGTGCCAGCAGCGTAGGAGGGACAGGGTCCTACGAGCAGTACTTC. Its translation: CASSVGGTGSYEQYF.

The chain joins TRBV10-3 to TRBJ2-1; D unclear. The CDR3 is 14 amino acids. V shed 9 bases and J shed 0 bases, with 12 bases lying between them. The germline CDR1 and CDR2 sequences are ENHRY and SYGVKD. This CDR3 is CAIRRSDSYNEQFF. CDR3 nucleotide sequence: TGTGCCATTCGACGGAGTGACTCCTACAATGAGCAGTTCTTC.

Here the CDR3 DNA reads TGTGCCAGCAGCGCCCGACTAGGTTGGGCAGATACGCAGTATTTT. Its protein is CASSARLGWADTQYF. V is TRBV7-9 and J is TRBJ2-3; D perhaps matches TRBD2 (6 bases). CDR1 and CDR2 (germline): SEHNR, FQNEAQ (reference sequence). V lost 5 bases and J lost 4, with 16 bases in between. This CDR3 contains 15 residues.